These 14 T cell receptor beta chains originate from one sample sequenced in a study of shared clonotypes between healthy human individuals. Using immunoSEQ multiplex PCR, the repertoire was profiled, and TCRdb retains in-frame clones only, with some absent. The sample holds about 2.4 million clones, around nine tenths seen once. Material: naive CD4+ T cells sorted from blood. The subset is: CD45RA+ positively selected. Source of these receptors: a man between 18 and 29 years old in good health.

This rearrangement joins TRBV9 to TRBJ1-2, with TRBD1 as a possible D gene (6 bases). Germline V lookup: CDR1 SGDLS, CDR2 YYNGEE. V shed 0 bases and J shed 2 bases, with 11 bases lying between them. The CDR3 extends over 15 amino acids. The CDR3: CASSVDPDSNYGYTF. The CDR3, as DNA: TGTGCCAGCAGCGTAGACCCGGACAGCAACTATGGCTACACCTTC. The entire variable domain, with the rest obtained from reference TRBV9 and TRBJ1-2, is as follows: DSGVTQTPKHLITATGQRVTLRCSPRSGDLSVYWYQQSLDQGLQFLIQYYNGEERAKGNILERFSAQQFPDLHSELNLSSLELGDSALYFCASSVDPDSNYGYTFGSGTRLTVV.

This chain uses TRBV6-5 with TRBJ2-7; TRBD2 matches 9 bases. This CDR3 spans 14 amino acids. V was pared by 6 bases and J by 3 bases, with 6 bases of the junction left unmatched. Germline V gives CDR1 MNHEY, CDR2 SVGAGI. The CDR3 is CASSPLAGVYEQYF. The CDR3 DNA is TGTGCCAGCAGCCCCTTAGCGGGAGTCTACGAGCAGTACTTC.

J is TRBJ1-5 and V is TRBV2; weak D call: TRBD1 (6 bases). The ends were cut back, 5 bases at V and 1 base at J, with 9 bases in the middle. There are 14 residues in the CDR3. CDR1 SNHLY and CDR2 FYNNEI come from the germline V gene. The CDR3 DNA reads TGTGCCAGCAGTCCCGGGACAAGCAATCAGCCCCAGCATTTT. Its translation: CASSPGTSNQPQHF. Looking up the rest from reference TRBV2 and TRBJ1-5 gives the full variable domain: EPEVTQTPSHQVTQMGQEVILRCVPISNHLYFYWYRQILGQKVEFLVSFYNNEISEKSEIFDDQFSVERPDGSNFTLKIRSTKLEDSAMYFCASSPGTSNQPQHFGDGTRLSIL.

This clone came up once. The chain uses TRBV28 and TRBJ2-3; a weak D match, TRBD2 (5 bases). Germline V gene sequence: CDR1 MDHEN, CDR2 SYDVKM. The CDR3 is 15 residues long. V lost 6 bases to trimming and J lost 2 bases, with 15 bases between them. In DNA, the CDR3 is TGTGCCAGCAGATCACCCCGGGGTGACACAGATACGCAGTATTTT. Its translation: CASRSPRGDTDTQYF.

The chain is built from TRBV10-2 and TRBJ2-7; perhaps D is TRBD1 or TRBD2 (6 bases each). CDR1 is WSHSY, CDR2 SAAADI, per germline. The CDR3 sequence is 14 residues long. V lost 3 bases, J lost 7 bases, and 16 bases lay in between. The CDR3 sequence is CASSEGGIGGEQYF. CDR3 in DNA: TGCGCCAGCAGTGAAGGCGGGATAGGGGGGGAGCAGTACTTC.

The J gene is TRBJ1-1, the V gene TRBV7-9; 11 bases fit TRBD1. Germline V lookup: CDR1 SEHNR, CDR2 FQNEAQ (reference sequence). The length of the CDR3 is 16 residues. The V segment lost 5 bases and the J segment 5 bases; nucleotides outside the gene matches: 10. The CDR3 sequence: CASSPQGQGARTEAFF. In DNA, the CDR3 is TGTGCCAGCAGCCCCCAAGGACAGGGGGCGAGGACTGAAGCTTTCTTT. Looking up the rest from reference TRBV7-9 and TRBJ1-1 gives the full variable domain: DTGVSQNPRHKITKRGQNVTFRCDPISEHNRLYWYRQTLGQGPEFLTYFQNEAQLEKSRLLSDRFSAERPKGSFSTLEIQRTEQGDSAMYLCASSPQGQGARTEAFFGQGTRLTVV.

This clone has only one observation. This CDR3 reads CASSTRSPPNTGELFF. The CDR3 coding sequence is TGTGCCAGCAGCACTAGGTCGCCTCCGAACACCGGGGAGCTGTTTTTT. This chain connects TRBV11-2 to TRBJ2-2, with D tentatively TRBD2 (5 bases). The germline V gene encodes CDR1 SGHAT and CDR2 FQNNGV. V lost 5 bases and J lost 0, with 13 bases in between. This CDR3 is built from 16 residues. Together with reference TRBV11-2 and TRBJ2-2, the CDR3 gives the full variable domain: EAGVAQSPRYKIIEKRQSVAFWCNPISGHATLYWYQQILGQGPKLLIQFQNNGVVDDSQLPKDRFSAERLKGVDSTLKIQPAKLEDSAVYLCASSTRSPPNTGELFFGEGSRLTVL.

The DNA of the CDR3 is TGTGCCAGCAGTACTGGACAGAATTTCTACGAGCAGTACTTC. As protein: CASSTGQNFYEQYF. The genes are TRBV27 and TRBJ2-7; a weak D match, TRBD1 (6 bases). Trimming removed 5 bases at V and 3 bases at J, with 14 bases between. CDR1 and CDR2 (germline): MNHEY, SMNVEV (reference sequence). The CDR3 has 14 residues.

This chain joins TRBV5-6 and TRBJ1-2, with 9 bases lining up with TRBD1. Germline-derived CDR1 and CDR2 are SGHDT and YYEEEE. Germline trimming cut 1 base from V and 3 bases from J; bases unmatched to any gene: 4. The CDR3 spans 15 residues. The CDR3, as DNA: TGTGCCAGCAGCTTGTGGAACAGGGGGCACTATGGCTACACCTTC. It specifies CASSLWNRGHYGYTF.

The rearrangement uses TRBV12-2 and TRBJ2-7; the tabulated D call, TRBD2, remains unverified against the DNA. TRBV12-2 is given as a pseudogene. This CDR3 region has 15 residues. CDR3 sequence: CASRPGTRRSYEQYF. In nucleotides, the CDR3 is TGTGCAAGTCGCCCCGGGACTAGGAGGAGTTACGAGCAGTACTTC.

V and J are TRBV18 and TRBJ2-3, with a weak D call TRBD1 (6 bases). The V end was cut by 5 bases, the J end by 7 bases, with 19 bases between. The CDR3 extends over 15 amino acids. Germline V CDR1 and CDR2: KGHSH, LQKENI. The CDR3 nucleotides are TGTGCCAGCTCATCTAACAGGGTCGGGTTAAATACGCAGTATTTT. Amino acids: CASSSNRVGLNTQYF.

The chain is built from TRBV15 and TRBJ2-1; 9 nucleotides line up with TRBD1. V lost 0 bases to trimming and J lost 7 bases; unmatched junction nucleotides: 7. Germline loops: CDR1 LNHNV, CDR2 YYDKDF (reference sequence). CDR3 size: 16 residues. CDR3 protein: CATSRDRGQGRNEQFF. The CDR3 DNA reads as TGTGCCACCAGCAGAGATCGGGGACAGGGAAGAAATGAGCAGTTCTTC.

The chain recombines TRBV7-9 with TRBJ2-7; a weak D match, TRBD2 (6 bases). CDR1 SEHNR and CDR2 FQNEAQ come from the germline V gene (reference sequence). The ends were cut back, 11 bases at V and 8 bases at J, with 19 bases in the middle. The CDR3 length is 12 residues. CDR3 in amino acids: CASASGYWQQYF. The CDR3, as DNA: TGTGCCTCGGCGAGCGGGTACTGGCAGCAGTACTTC.

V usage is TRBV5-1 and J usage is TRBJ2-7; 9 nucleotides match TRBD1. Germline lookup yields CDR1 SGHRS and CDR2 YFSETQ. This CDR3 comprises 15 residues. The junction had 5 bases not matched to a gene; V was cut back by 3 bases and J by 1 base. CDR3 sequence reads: CASSWGQGGSYEQYF. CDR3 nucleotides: TGCGCCAGCAGCTGGGGACAGGGTGGATCCTACGAGCAGTACTTC.